A selection of T cell receptor beta chains follows, all from one sample in a study of blood T cells in healthy people across ages. TCRdb ran MiXCR on the 5' RACE reads and lists one entry per CDR3 protein. The top ten hold approximately 19% of the sample, which has over a million distinct CDR3 sequences, over 35% seen once. Material for sequencing was blood. These receptors all stem from a woman aged 60 to 75 in good health. Each CDR3 is given with its conserved first and last residue. D genes are given only for firm matches. A row's size may be missing; if present it is once, few, many or a size class.

v_call: TRBV9
j_call: TRBJ2-3
clone_size: few
d_call: -
cdr3_aa: CASSANRADTQYF
cdr3_nt: TGTGCCAGCAGCGCAAATAGGGCAGATACGCAGTATTTT

v_call: TRBV12-3/TRBV12-4
j_call: TRBJ2-3
clone_size: few
d_call: TRBD2
cdr3_aa: CASSSGTSAQYF
cdr3_nt: TGTGCCAGCAGTTCTGGGACTAGTGCGCAGTATTTT

v_call: TRBV28
j_call: TRBJ2-2
clone_size: -
d_call: -
cdr3_aa: CASSLRCPGTGELFF
cdr3_nt: TGTGCCAGCAGTTTACGGTGCCCTGGTACCGGGGAGCTGTTTTTT

v_call: TRBV29-1
j_call: TRBJ2-5
clone_size: many
d_call: TRBD1
cdr3_aa: CSGGQYQETQYF
cdr3_nt: TGCAGCGGGGGACAGTACCAAGAGACCCAGTACTTC

v_call: TRBV9
j_call: TRBJ1-2
clone_size: few
d_call: -
cdr3_aa: CASSVDGEGYTF
cdr3_nt: TGTGCCAGCAGCGTAGATGGGGAAGGCTACACCTTC

v_call: TRBV14
j_call: TRBJ2-7
clone_size: few
d_call: TRBD1
cdr3_aa: CASSQGTGPSYEQYF
cdr3_nt: TGTGCCAGCAGCCAAGGGACAGGCCCGTCCTACGAGCAGTACTTC

v_call: TRBV7-9
j_call: TRBJ2-1
clone_size: -
d_call: TRBD2
cdr3_aa: CASSRWTSGSFNEQFF
cdr3_nt: TGTGCCAGCAGCCGGTGGACTAGCGGGAGTTTCAATGAGCAGTTCTTC

v_call: TRBV29-1
j_call: TRBJ2-1
clone_size: -
d_call: TRBD2
cdr3_aa: CSVEANGRRVFEQFF
cdr3_nt: TGCAGCGTTGAAGCCAACGGGAGGAGGGTCTTTGAGCAGTTCTTC

v_call: TRBV27
j_call: TRBJ1-6
clone_size: few
d_call: -
cdr3_aa: CASSLDTGLGSPLHF
cdr3_nt: TGTGCCAGCAGTTTAGACACAGGGTTAGGATCACCCCTCCACTTT

v_call: TRBV9
j_call: TRBJ2-2
clone_size: -
d_call: -
cdr3_aa: CASSVWDKRIAGELFF
cdr3_nt: TGTGCCAGCAGCGTATGGGACAAGCGAATTGCCGGGGAGCTGTTTTTT

v_call: TRBV27
j_call: TRBJ2-2
clone_size: few
d_call: -
cdr3_aa: CATYLSDTGELFF
cdr3_nt: TGTGCCACCTACCTTAGCGATACCGGGGAGCTGTTTTTT

v_call: TRBV2
j_call: TRBJ2-1
clone_size: -
d_call: -
cdr3_aa: CASSELGAVGNEQFF
cdr3_nt: TGTGCCAGCAGTGAGTTGGGAGCGGTAGGGAATGAGCAGTTCTTC

v_call: TRBV7-2
j_call: TRBJ2-2
clone_size: -
d_call: -
cdr3_aa: CASRKNTGELFF
cdr3_nt: TGTGCCAGCAGGAAAAACACCGGGGAGCTGTTTTTT

v_call: TRBV4-1
j_call: TRBJ1-5
clone_size: -
d_call: TRBD1
cdr3_aa: CASSQGLQGASNQPQHF
cdr3_nt: TGCGCCAGCAGCCAAGGTCTACAGGGGGCTAGCAATCAGCCCCAGCATTTT

v_call: TRBV6-5
j_call: TRBJ2-1
clone_size: few
d_call: TRBD2
cdr3_aa: CASRGLGVYNEQFF
cdr3_nt: TGTGCCAGCAGGGGACTAGGGGTATACAATGAGCAGTTCTTC

v_call: TRBV6-5
j_call: TRBJ2-1
clone_size: -
d_call: -
cdr3_aa: CASSFTPDQPYNEQFF
cdr3_nt: TGTGCCAGCAGTTTTACCCCGGACCAACCCTACAATGAGCAGTTCTTC

v_call: TRBV7-2
j_call: TRBJ2-7
clone_size: few
d_call: -
cdr3_aa: CASSSTGYGQYF
cdr3_nt: TGTGCCAGCAGCTCTACAGGGTACGGGCAGTACTTC

v_call: TRBV30
j_call: TRBJ2-7
clone_size: -
d_call: -
cdr3_aa: CALERGQNYEQYF
cdr3_nt: TGTGCCTTGGAGCGGGGACAGAACTACGAGCAGTACTTC

v_call: TRBV6-5
j_call: TRBJ2-5
clone_size: -
d_call: -
cdr3_aa: CASSYAPGSYQETQYF
cdr3_nt: TGTGCCAGCAGTTACGCCCCAGGGTCGTACCAAGAGACCCAGTACTTC

v_call: TRBV5-1
j_call: TRBJ2-3
clone_size: -
d_call: -
cdr3_aa: CASSLDRNLGTDTQYF
cdr3_nt: TGCGCCAGCAGCTTGGACAGGAATTTAGGCACAGATACGCAGTATTTT

v_call: TRBV5-1
j_call: TRBJ2-1
clone_size: -
d_call: TRBD2
cdr3_aa: CASSLSGGSNEQVF
cdr3_nt: TGCGCCAGCAGCTTGTCTGGCGGGAGTAATGAGCAGGTCTTC

v_call: TRBV20-1
j_call: TRBJ2-5
clone_size: -
d_call: TRBD2
cdr3_aa: CSAYTSAQETQYF
cdr3_nt: TGCAGTGCTTATACTAGCGCTCAAGAGACCCAGTACTTC

v_call: TRBV11-2
j_call: TRBJ2-1
clone_size: -
d_call: TRBD2
cdr3_aa: CASSSRPGTSEFNEQFF
cdr3_nt: TGTGCCAGCAGCTCGAGGCCCGGGACTAGCGAGTTCAATGAGCAGTTCTTC

v_call: TRBV24-1
j_call: TRBJ2-1
clone_size: few
d_call: -
cdr3_aa: CATSDGGQGALNEQFF
cdr3_nt: TGTGCCACCAGTGATGGTGGGCAGGGAGCCCTAAATGAGCAGTTCTTC

v_call: TRBV11-2
j_call: TRBJ2-5
clone_size: -
d_call: -
cdr3_aa: CASSLSLGGRETQYF
cdr3_nt: TGTGCCAGCAGCTTGTCGTTAGGGGGAAGAGAGACCCAGTACTTC

v_call: TRBV6-2/TRBV6-3
j_call: TRBJ2-7
clone_size: -
d_call: TRBD2
cdr3_aa: CASRAAGAGAGEQYF
cdr3_nt: TGTGCCAGCAGGGCCGCAGGAGCGGGAGCCGGCGAGCAGTACTTC

v_call: TRBV7-6
j_call: TRBJ2-1
clone_size: -
d_call: TRBD2
cdr3_aa: CASSFPRSRSGRFSNEQFF
cdr3_nt: TGTGCCAGCAGCTTCCCCCGCTCTAGGAGCGGGAGATTTTCCAATGAGCAGTTCTTC

v_call: TRBV6-6
j_call: TRBJ1-5
clone_size: -
d_call: TRBD1
cdr3_aa: CASSKGQGGGNQPQHF
cdr3_nt: TGTGCCAGCAGTAAGGGACAGGGTGGAGGCAATCAGCCCCAGCATTTT

v_call: TRBV12-3/TRBV12-4
j_call: TRBJ1-6
clone_size: few
d_call: -
cdr3_aa: CASSLSGDSPLHF
cdr3_nt: TGTGCCAGCAGTTTATCTGGGGACTCACCCCTCCACTTT

v_call: TRBV28
j_call: TRBJ2-4
clone_size: -
d_call: -
cdr3_aa: CASSFGVEVRNIQYF
cdr3_nt: TGTGCCAGCAGTTTTGGTGTAGAGGTCAGAAACATTCAGTACTTC

v_call: TRBV12-3/TRBV12-4
j_call: TRBJ2-1
clone_size: -
d_call: TRBD1
cdr3_aa: CAVTSKGARYNEQFF
cdr3_nt: TGTGCCGTTACCTCAAAGGGGGCCAGATACAATGAGCAGTTCTTC

v_call: TRBV29-1
j_call: TRBJ2-7
clone_size: few
d_call: TRBD1
cdr3_aa: CSGADRGDEQYF
cdr3_nt: TGCAGCGGAGCGGACAGGGGCGACGAGCAGTACTTC

v_call: TRBV4-1
j_call: TRBJ2-3
clone_size: few
d_call: TRBD1
cdr3_aa: CASSQPPGQSRADTQYF
cdr3_nt: TGCGCCAGCAGCCAACCCCCGGGACAGTCGAGGGCAGATACGCAGTATTTT

v_call: TRBV6-5
j_call: TRBJ2-1
clone_size: -
d_call: TRBD2
cdr3_aa: CASSYGGRLATVNEQFF
cdr3_nt: TGTGCCAGCAGTTATGGGGGTAGACTAGCTACCGTCAATGAGCAGTTCTTC

v_call: TRBV9
j_call: TRBJ2-1
clone_size: -
d_call: TRBD2
cdr3_aa: CASSALRGLAGDEQFF
cdr3_nt: TGTGCCAGCAGCGCCCTCAGGGGACTAGCGGGAGATGAGCAGTTCTTC

v_call: TRBV5-6
j_call: TRBJ2-1
clone_size: few
d_call: TRBD1
cdr3_aa: CASSLTGANEQFF
cdr3_nt: TGTGCCAGCAGCTTGACAGGGGCTAATGAGCAGTTCTTC

v_call: TRBV4-2
j_call: TRBJ2-7
clone_size: many
d_call: -
cdr3_aa: CASSRPGVSYEQYF
cdr3_nt: TGTGCCAGCAGCCGCCCGGGGGTCTCCTACGAGCAGTACTTC

v_call: TRBV2
j_call: TRBJ2-7
clone_size: -
d_call: TRBD1
cdr3_aa: CASSVRQGAHEQYF
cdr3_nt: TGTGCCAGCAGTGTCCGACAGGGGGCCCACGAGCAGTACTTC

v_call: TRBV27
j_call: TRBJ2-5
clone_size: once
d_call: -
cdr3_aa: CASSPLPPETQYF
cdr3_nt: TGTGCCAGCAGTCCACTCCCCCCAGAGACCCAGTACTTC

v_call: TRBV20-1
j_call: TRBJ2-1
clone_size: -
d_call: -
cdr3_aa: CSARPTGKLEQFF
cdr3_nt: TGCAGTGCTCGACCGACTGGGAAGCTTGAGCAGTTCTTC

v_call: TRBV27
j_call: TRBJ2-7
clone_size: -
d_call: TRBD2
cdr3_aa: CASTVAGSYEQYF
cdr3_nt: TGTGCCAGCACGGTAGCGGGCTCCTACGAGCAGTACTTC

v_call: TRBV5-1
j_call: TRBJ2-3
clone_size: -
d_call: TRBD2
cdr3_aa: CASSLDGTSRSDTQYF
cdr3_nt: TGCGCCAGCAGCTTGGATGGGACTAGCCGGTCAGATACGCAGTATTTT

v_call: TRBV7-2
j_call: TRBJ2-6
clone_size: -
d_call: -
cdr3_aa: CASSLGRPGSGANVLTF
cdr3_nt: TGTGCCAGCAGCTTAGGTAGGCCCGGCTCTGGGGCCAACGTCCTGACTTTC